This T cell receptor (beta chain) comes out of a study of cytomegalovirus exposure and HLA in healthy donors. At the level of the study: Most donors, approximately 82% of a few hundred genotyped, fell in the Caucasian-associated ancestry cluster.

Study-wide findings and caveats: High sensitivity and specificity were reportedly achieved when the classifier diagnosed cytomegalovirus status. The study put 150 to 200 TCR beta chains on its list as cytomegalovirus-associated.

Comment on this clone: Its antigen remains unknown.

The donors, nominally healthy at sampling, likely had unrecorded immune exposures. It was with 60 Vbeta and 13 Jbeta primers that the PCR ran. Measured with immunoSEQ multiplex PCR; TCRdb has only the in-frame clones, and not every one. In the table there are 190,000 or so clones, roughly 77% of which are singletons. Specimen: PBMCs. The clonotype comes from a male donor in good health and CMV-seropositive.

The chain's CDR3 is CASSEFTGLTAYEQYF. CDR3 in DNA: TGTGCCAGCAGTGAATTCACAGGGTTGACGGCCTACGAGCAGTACTTC. The rearrangement links TRBV25-1 to TRBJ2-7; a weak D match, TRBD1 (6 bases). V was clipped by 1 base and J by 2 bases, with 15 bases between them. This CDR3 has 16 amino acids. Germline V lookup: CDR1 MGHDK, CDR2 SYGVNS.